This TCR beta chain was identified in a study of identical twins. Overall study results and limits: For out-of-frame alpha sequences shared by twins, low generation probability was in excess. Clonotypes of the beta chain that were abundant in cord blood carried fewer insertions (memory repertoires showed none). Monozygotic twin pairs showed more out-of-frame TCR alpha sharing than models estimated.

Notes on this clonotype: No antigen is known for it.

J lost 3 bases, V lost 4 bases, and 4 bases had no gene match. This CDR3 region has 15 residues. Germline V CDR1 and CDR2: SGHAT, FQNNGV. There were only healthy Caucasians among the donors. TCRdb reanalysed the 5' RACE reads using MiXCR and keeps one entry per CDR3 protein. Among 1.5 million to 2 million distinct CDR3 sequences listed, about 32% were seen once. The clonotype comes from a newborn girl in good health. What was sequenced was cord blood. The J gene is TRBJ2-2, the V gene TRBV11-2, with 8 nucleotides matching TRBD2. CDR3 protein: CASSSRGGYTGELFF. The CDR3 coding sequence is TGTGCCAGCAGCTCTCGGGGGGGATACACCGGGGAGCTGTTTTTT.